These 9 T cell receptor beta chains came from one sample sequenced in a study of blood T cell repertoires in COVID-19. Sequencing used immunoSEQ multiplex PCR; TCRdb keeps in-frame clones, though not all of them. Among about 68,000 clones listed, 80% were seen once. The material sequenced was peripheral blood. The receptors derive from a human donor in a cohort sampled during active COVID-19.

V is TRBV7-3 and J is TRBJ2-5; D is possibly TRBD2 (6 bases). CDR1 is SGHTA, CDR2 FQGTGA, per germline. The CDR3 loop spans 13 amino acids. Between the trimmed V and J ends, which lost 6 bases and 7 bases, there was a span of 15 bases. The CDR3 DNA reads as TGTGCCAGCAGTTGGGACCAGGGAGGGACCCAGTACTTC. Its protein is CASSWDQGGTQYF.

CDR3 nucleotide sequence: TGTGCCAGCAGCCAATTTTGGGGGCTACTAGCGGGAGATTCCTACGAGCAGTACGTC. The encoded protein is CASSQFWGLLAGDSYEQYV. The V and J genes are TRBV3-1 (or the pseudogene TRBV3-2) and TRBJ2-7; TRBD2 matches 11 bases. V gave up 2 bases and J gave up 1 base; unmatched junction bases: 13. The CDR3 runs 19 residues. Germline V gene lookup returns CDR1 LGHDT and CDR2 YNNKEL (reference sequence).

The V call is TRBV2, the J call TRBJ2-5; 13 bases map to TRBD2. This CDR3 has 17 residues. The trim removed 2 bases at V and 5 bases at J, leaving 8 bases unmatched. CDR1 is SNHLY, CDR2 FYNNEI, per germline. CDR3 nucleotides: TGTGCCAGCAGTGAAAGGACTAGCGGGAGATTTGGGGAGACCCAGTACTTC. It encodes CASSERTSGRFGETQYF.

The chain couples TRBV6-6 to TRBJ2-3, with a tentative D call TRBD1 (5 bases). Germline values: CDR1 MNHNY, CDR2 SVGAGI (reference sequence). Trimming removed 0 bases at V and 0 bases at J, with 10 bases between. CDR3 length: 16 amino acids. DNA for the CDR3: TGTGCCAGCAGTTACTCTGTCAGGGCTAGCACAGATACGCAGTATTTT. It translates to CASSYSVRASTDTQYF.

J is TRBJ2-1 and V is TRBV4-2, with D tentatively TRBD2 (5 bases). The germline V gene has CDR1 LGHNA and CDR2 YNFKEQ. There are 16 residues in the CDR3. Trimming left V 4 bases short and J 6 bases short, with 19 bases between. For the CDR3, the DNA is TGTGCCAGCAGCCTCCAGAGGACTGCCCCCCTCAATGAGCAGTTCTTC. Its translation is CASSLQRTAPLNEQFF.

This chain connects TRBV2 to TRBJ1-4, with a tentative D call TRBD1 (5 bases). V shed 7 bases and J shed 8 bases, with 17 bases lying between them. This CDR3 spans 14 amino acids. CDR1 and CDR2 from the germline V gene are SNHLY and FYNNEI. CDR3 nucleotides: TGTGCCAGCATAATAGCGGTCACAGGCGAAAAACTGTTTTTT. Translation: CASIIAVTGEKLFF.

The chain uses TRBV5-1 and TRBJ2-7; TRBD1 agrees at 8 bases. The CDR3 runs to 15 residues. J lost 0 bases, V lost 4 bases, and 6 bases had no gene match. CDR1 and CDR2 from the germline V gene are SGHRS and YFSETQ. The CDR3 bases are TGCGCCAGCAGCCCGCGGACAGGGAGCTCCTACGAGCAGTACTTC. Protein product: CASSPRTGSSYEQYF.

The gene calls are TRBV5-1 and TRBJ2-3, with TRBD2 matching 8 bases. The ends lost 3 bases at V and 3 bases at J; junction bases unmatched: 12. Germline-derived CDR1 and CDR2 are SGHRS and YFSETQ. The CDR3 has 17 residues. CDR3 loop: CASSSGRGTAGTDTQYF. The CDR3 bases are TGCGCCAGCAGCTCCGGGAGGGGAACCGCCGGGACAGATACGCAGTATTTT. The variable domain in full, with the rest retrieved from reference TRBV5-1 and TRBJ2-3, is KAGVTQTPRYLIKTRGQQVTLSCSPISGHRSVSWYQQTPGQGLQFLFEYFSETQRNKGNFPGRFSGRQFSNSRSEMNVSTLELGDSALYLCASSSGRGTAGTDTQYFGPGTRLTVL.

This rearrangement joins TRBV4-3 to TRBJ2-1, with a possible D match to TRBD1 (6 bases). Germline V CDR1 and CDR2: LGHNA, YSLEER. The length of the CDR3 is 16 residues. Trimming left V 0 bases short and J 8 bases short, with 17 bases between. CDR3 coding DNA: TGCGCCAGCAGCCAAGAATTGCAGGGGCTCGAGGATGAGCAGTTCTTC. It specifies CASSQELQGLEDEQFF.